A single sample is the source of the 26 T cell receptor beta chains below, sequenced in a study of TIL therapy for anti-PD-1-resistant metastatic lung cancer. The immunoSEQ assay was v3. Sequencing used immunoSEQ multiplex PCR; TCRdb keeps in-frame clones, though not all of them. The table has more than 50,000 clones, more than 75% seen once; the top ten hold 2.5% to 3%. Time point of the sample: pre-treatment sample, taken before nivolumab and TIL therapy. The material sequenced was blood, taken at baseline. The receptor set was obtained from a person aged 25 to 80 with non-small cell lung cancer.

The chain carries TRBV4-1 and TRBJ1-5, with 7 bases matching TRBD1. Germline CDR1 MGHRA, CDR2 YSYEKL. This CDR3 region has 17 residues. V trimming: 6 bases; J trimming: 4 bases; junction bases outside the gene matches: 15. Here the CDR3 reads CASRRDSATGLNQPQHF. For the CDR3, the DNA is TGCGCCAGCAGGAGGGATTCCGCGACAGGGCTTAATCAGCCCCAGCATTTT.

The J gene is TRBJ2-3, the V gene TRBV7-3; no reliable D call. CDR1 is SGHTA, CDR2 FQGTGA, per germline. CDR3 length: 13 amino acids. The V gene lost 3 bases and the J gene lost 2 bases, with 6 bases spanning the gap. CDR3: CASSFPDTDTQYF. In DNA form, the CDR3 reads TGTGCCAGCAGCTTCCCAGACACAGATACGCAGTATTTT.

The chain combines TRBV7-8 with TRBJ1-1, with 10 nucleotides matching TRBD1. Per germline, CDR1 SGHVS and CDR2 FQNEAQ. With V trimmed by 4 bases and J by 1 base, 9 bases remained unmatched. The CDR3 contains 17 residues. CDR3 in amino acids: CASSSVPGQGPNTEAFF. CDR3 in DNA: TGTGCCAGCAGCTCCGTCCCGGGACAGGGGCCGAACACTGAAGCTTTCTTT.

This chain connects TRBV28 to TRBJ1-2; TRBD1 might be the D (5 bases). Germline CDR1 is MDHEN and CDR2 is SYDVKM. V was shortened by 5 bases and J by 4 bases, with 14 bases between the two germline ends. This CDR3 is 14 amino acids long. The CDR3 DNA is TGTGCCAGCAGTCCCCCCGGGGGAACCTATGGCTACACCTTC. It is translated as CASSPPGGTYGYTF.

The rearrangement links TRBV11-2 to TRBJ1-1, with D unresolved. The germline CDR1 and CDR2 sequences are SGHAT and FQNNGV. The V end lost 7 bases, the J end lost 0 bases, and 9 bases lay between the germline ends. This CDR3 region has 13 residues. CDR3 nucleotides: TGTGCCAGCAACATCGTGGTGAACACTGAAGCTTTCTTT. Protein sequence: CASNIVVNTEAFF.

V usage is TRBV30 and J usage is TRBJ1-1; tentatively, D is TRBD1 (5 bases). The germline CDR1 and CDR2 sequences are GTSNPN and SVGIG (reference sequence). The CDR3 has 13 residues. Trimming cost V 2 bases and J 5 bases, with 12 bases left between them. This CDR3 is CAWSFGAGTEAFF. CDR3 nucleotides: TGTGCCTGGAGTTTTGGGGCGGGTACTGAAGCTTTCTTT.

The genes are TRBV11-2 and TRBJ1-3; D ambiguous. V was trimmed by 0 bases and J by 4 bases, leaving 10 bases between them. The CDR3 has 15 amino acids. CDR1 and CDR2 (germline): SGHAT, FQNNGV. CDR3 bases: TGTGCCAGCAGCTTAGAAGGGTTTCTGGGAAACACCATATATTTT. Translation gives CASSLEGFLGNTIYF.

The chain recombines TRBV10-3 with TRBJ1-5; D is undetermined. Trimming removed 6 bases at V and 2 bases at J, with 17 bases between. Germline V lookup: CDR1 ENHRY, CDR2 SYGVKD. This CDR3 has 16 amino acids. The CDR3 nucleotides read TGTGCCATCAGCGAGGGATCCACGATGGGCAATCAGCCCCAGCATTTT. This encodes CAISEGSTMGNQPQHF.

The V and J genes are TRBV4-1 and TRBJ1-1; 8 bases map to TRBD1. After removal of 1 base from V and 5 bases from J, the junction contained 6 bases not matched to a gene. CDR3 length: 15 residues. The germline V gene has CDR1 MGHRA and CDR2 YSYEKL. DNA of the CDR3: TGCGCCAGCAGCCAAGTACACAACAGGGGGACTGAAGCTTTCTTT. This translates into CASSQVHNRGTEAFF.

The chain is built from TRBV7-6 and TRBJ2-5; no reliable D call. The germline gives CDR1 SGHVS, CDR2 FNYEAQ. This CDR3 has 15 amino acids. V lost 1 base and J lost 1, with 10 bases in between. Here the CDR3 DNA reads TGTGCCAGCAGCTTAGGGTTATTTATCCAAGAGACCCAGTACTTC. Protein product: CASSLGLFIQETQYF. The full variable domain, completed using reference TRBV7-6 and TRBJ2-5, is GAGVSQSPRYKVTKRGQDVALRCDPISGHVSLYWYRQALGQGPEFLTYFNYEAQQDKSGLPNDRFSAERPEGSISTLTIQRTEQRDSAMYRCASSLGLFIQETQYFGPGTRLLVL.

The rearrangement joins TRBV9 to TRBJ1-2; 7 nucleotides align to TRBD1. The CDR3 spans 14 residues. Germline V gene sequence: CDR1 SGDLS, CDR2 YYNGEE. With 2 bases clipped from V and 8 bases from J, the junction kept 9 bases outside the gene matches. CDR3 DNA: TGTGCCAGCAGCGTGCCGGGACAGCCTCGGGGCTACACCTTC. Its translation: CASSVPGQPRGYTF.

The chain carries TRBV6-5 and TRBJ2-3, with D perhaps TRBD2 (5 bases). With 10 bases removed from V and 0 bases from J, the gap between germline ends came to 11 bases. Germline V gives CDR1 MNHEY, CDR2 SVGAGI. There are 13 residues in the CDR3. The CDR3: CAILSGSTDTQYF. The CDR3 nucleotides read TGTGCCATCCTAAGCGGAAGCACAGATACGCAGTATTTT.

This clone was found once. The chain links TRBV28 to TRBJ1-1, with a possible D match to TRBD1 (5 bases). The CDR3 consists of 13 residues. Trimming cost V 10 bases and J 4 bases, with 16 bases left between them. Per germline, CDR1 MDHEN and CDR2 SYDVKM. Here the CDR3 DNA reads TGTGCCACCATGAGGCCGAGGGGCACTGAAGCTTTCTTT. Protein sequence: CATMRPRGTEAFF.

The rearrangement joins TRBV25-1 to TRBJ2-7; maybe TRBD1 (5 bases). V gave up 3 bases and J gave up 6 bases, with 9 bases separating them. This CDR3 has 12 residues. Germline V lookup: CDR1 MGHDK, CDR2 SYGVNS. CDR3 sequence (DNA): TGTGCCAGCAGTGATATGGGGCTCGAGCAGTACTTC. Translated, it gives CASSDMGLEQYF.

This chain joins TRBV7-6 and TRBJ2-5; no reliable D call. With 6 bases removed from V and 5 bases from J, the gap between germline ends came to 7 bases. CDR3 length: 11 amino acids. Germline V gene lookup returns CDR1 SGHVS and CDR2 FNYEAQ. The CDR3 nucleotides read TGTGCCAGCAGGATGGGGGAGACCCAGTACTTC. Its protein is CASRMGETQYF.

V usage is TRBV11-2 and J usage is TRBJ2-7, with TRBD1 matching 10 bases. Trimming at V came to 5 bases and at J to 6 bases, leaving 7 bases not matched to a gene. The CDR3 length is 14 residues. Germline CDR1 and CDR2: SGHAT and FQNNGV. CDR3 region: CASSAPGQGIEQYF. CDR3 sequence (DNA): TGTGCCAGCAGCGCCCCGGGACAGGGGATCGAGCAGTACTTC.

The V call is TRBV10-1, the J call TRBJ2-1; TRBD1 is a possible D gene (6 bases). The CDR3 is made up of 11 amino acids. V lost 8 bases and J 9 bases, leaving 11 bases between the germline ends. Per germline, CDR1 WNHNN and CDR2 SYGVQD (reference sequence). The CDR3 spells CASSTGGEQFF. CDR3 nucleotides: TGCGCCAGCTCGACAGGAGGTGAGCAGTTCTTC.

The J gene is TRBJ1-3, the V gene TRBV5-8; TRBD1 matches at 8 bases. This CDR3 spans 14 amino acids. CDR1 is SGHTS, CDR2 YDEGEE, per germline. J lost 1 base, V lost 5 bases, and 2 bases had no gene match. The CDR3 DNA follows: TGTGCCAGCAGTCAGGGGGCATCTGGAAACACCATATATTTT. This translates into CASSQGASGNTIYF.

The V call is TRBV7-2, the J call TRBJ2-5; TRBD2 matches 12 bases. Germline CDR1 and CDR2: SGHTA and FQGNSA. Trimming took 4 bases from V and 7 from J; bases not matched to a gene: 13. The CDR3 loop spans 17 amino acids. The CDR3: CASSSLAGGRGGGTQYF. DNA for the CDR3: TGTGCCAGCAGCTCCCTAGCGGGGGGGCGAGGGGGAGGGACCCAGTACTTC.

This sequence joins TRBV28 and TRBJ1-4; 8 bases map to TRBD1. The CDR3 is made up of 16 amino acids. The junction had 7 bases not matched to a gene; V was cut back by 3 bases and J by 4 bases. Germline values: CDR1 MDHEN, CDR2 SYDVKM. DNA of the CDR3: TGTGCCAGCAGTTTGCCTCCTGGACAGGGTAATGAAAAACTGTTTTTT. Translating gives CASSLPPGQGNEKLFF.

DNA of the CDR3: TGTGCCAGCAGCCCGCGGGCAGGGAGCTCCTACGAGCAGTACTTC. Translating it yields CASSPRAGSSYEQYF. This chain joins TRBV7-2 and TRBJ2-7; perhaps D is TRBD1 or TRBD2 (5 bases each). The CDR3 runs to 15 residues. Germline CDR1 and CDR2: SGHTA and FQGNSA. V gave up 5 bases and J gave up 0 bases, with 14 bases separating them.

This chain joins TRBV5-1 and TRBJ1-1; D perhaps matches TRBD1 (5 bases). The CDR3 length is 14 residues. Germline V lookup: CDR1 SGHRS, CDR2 YFSETQ. V was shortened by 4 bases and J by 1 base, with 11 bases between the two germline ends. Written as DNA, the CDR3 is TGCGCCAGCAGCCCGGACACCGGGAACACTGAAGCTTTCTTT. This codes for CASSPDTGNTEAFF.

This chain connects TRBV7-2 to TRBJ2-3; 10 bases fit TRBD1. Trimming at V came to 2 bases and at J to 5 bases, leaving 4 bases not matched to a gene. The CDR3 has 15 amino acids. Germline CDR1 reads SGHTA; CDR2 reads FQGNSA. The DNA of the CDR3 is TGTGCCAGCAGCTTAAGGACAGGGGGATTAGATACGCAGTATTTT. It specifies CASSLRTGGLDTQYF.

The genes are TRBV6-2 or TRBV6-3 and TRBJ1-5, with 7 bases identical to TRBD1. The CDR3 is 14 amino acids. Unmatched junction bases numbered 8, after V lost 5 bases and J lost 7 bases. Per germline, CDR1 MNHEY and CDR2 SVGEGT. The CDR3 region is CASSLTGEGQPQHF. The DNA for the CDR3 is TGTGCCAGCAGTCTAACAGGGGAAGGCCAGCCCCAGCATTTT.

The V call is TRBV11-3, the J call TRBJ2-1; 8 bases match TRBD2. The CDR3 spans 17 residues. Trimming cost V 5 bases and J 5 bases; bases outside gene matches: 14. Germline lookup yields CDR1 SGHNT and CDR2 YENEEA. This CDR3 reads CASSPGGAGGGHNEQFF. The CDR3 DNA follows: TGTGCCAGCAGCCCCGGGGGGGCGGGAGGTGGGCACAATGAGCAGTTCTTC.

This clone was found a few times. The rearrangement joins TRBV7-3 to TRBJ2-3; 9 bases are shared with TRBD2. The germline CDR1 and CDR2 sequences are SGHTA and FQGTGA. The CDR3 totals 15 residues. After removal of 1 base from V and 6 bases from J, the junction contained 5 bases not matched to a gene. The CDR3 spells CASSLMGSGSDTQYF. DNA for the CDR3: TGTGCCAGCAGCTTAATGGGTAGCGGGAGTGATACGCAGTATTTT.